The next 5 T cell receptor beta chains were all read from a single sample in a study of shared clonotypes between healthy human individuals. Clones were read by immunoSEQ multiplex PCR, and TCRdb kept only the in-frame ones, dropping some. Of around 1.4 million clones detected, roughly 98.5% appear once; the ten largest clones hold about 0.4%. The sequenced material came from naive CD4+ T cells sorted from blood. Subset in this sample: CD45RA+ positively selected. These receptors were taken from a man between 25 and 39 years old in good health.

This clone is a singleton in its sample. The chain combines TRBV13 with TRBJ2-7; 7 bases fit TRBD1. This CDR3 has 18 residues. The V segment lost 5 bases and the J segment 6 bases; nucleotides outside the gene matches: 22. Germline V lookup: CDR1 PRHDT, CDR2 FYEKMQ (reference sequence). CDR3 sequence: CASSGNAKTGIFISEQYF. The CDR3 nucleotides are TGTGCCAGCAGCGGTAACGCTAAGACAGGGATCTTTATCAGCGAGCAGTACTTC.

This clone was counted a single time. The chain joins TRBV18 to TRBJ1-2; D is unresolved. Trimming took 3 bases from V and 2 from J, leaving 13 bases between them. The CDR3 runs 15 residues. The germline V gene has CDR1 KGHSH and CDR2 LQKENI. The CDR3 DNA reads TGTGCCAGCTCACCGGGCCACGGTCCCAACTATGGCTACACCTTC. This translates into CASSPGHGPNYGYTF.

CDR3 sequence (DNA): TGTGCCAGCAGCGTGAACAGGGTGGGGGACTACGAGCAGTACTTC. This encodes CASSVNRVGDYEQYF. The chain is built from TRBV9 and TRBJ2-7; TRBD1 is a possible D gene (6 bases). Per germline, CDR1 SGDLS and CDR2 YYNGEE. V lost 2 bases and J lost 3, with 15 bases in between. The CDR3 contains 15 residues.

This sequence joins TRBV19 and TRBJ2-2; 7 nucleotides agree with TRBD1. Germline loops: CDR1 LNHDA, CDR2 SQIVND (reference sequence). The CDR3 has 14 residues. V dropped 7 bases and J dropped 6; count of bases not matched to a gene: 8. The CDR3 DNA reads as TGTGCCAGTACCCCGCGACAGGGCGCCGGGGAGCTGTTTTTT. This gives the protein CASTPRQGAGELFF.

The chain carries TRBV19 and TRBJ2-7, with 12 nucleotides matching TRBD1. Germline CDR1 and CDR2: LNHDA and SQIVND (reference sequence). The CDR3 is 10 residues long. V lost 8 bases and J lost 10; bases outside the gene matches: 0. CDR3 nucleotides: TGTGCCAGTGGGACAGGGGGCCAGTACTTC. Its translation: CASGTGGQYF.